The clone carrying this TCR beta chain was counted only a few times. The antigen is not known. The sample comes from a study of T cell responses to AZD1222 COVID-19 vaccine. Overall study: Some second doses came at about 4 weeks and others at about 12 weeks; these were pooled.

Sequenced by immunoSEQ multiplex PCR; TCRdb stores in-frame clones only, minus some. The sample has over 100,000 clones, around nine tenths seen once. The J segment lost 3 bases and the V segment lost 3 bases, leaving 4 bases of the junction unmatched. Germline CDR1 KGHSH, CDR2 LQKENI. The CDR3 has 14 residues. Regarding the study as a whole: There were vaccine-associated CD4 TCRs across spike, dominant at 160-218 and 743-854. Targets within unmutated variant regions were reportedly found for nearly half of spike-specific TCRs.

Sequencing used peripheral blood, obtained on day 0 of AZD1222 vaccination. The sequence was collected from an adult in good health. The rearrangement joins TRBV18 to TRBJ2-7, with 8 bases matching TRBD1. The CDR3 here is CASSPRQGNYEQYF. The CDR3 DNA reads as TGTGCCAGCTCACCCCGACAGGGGAACTACGAGCAGTACTTC.